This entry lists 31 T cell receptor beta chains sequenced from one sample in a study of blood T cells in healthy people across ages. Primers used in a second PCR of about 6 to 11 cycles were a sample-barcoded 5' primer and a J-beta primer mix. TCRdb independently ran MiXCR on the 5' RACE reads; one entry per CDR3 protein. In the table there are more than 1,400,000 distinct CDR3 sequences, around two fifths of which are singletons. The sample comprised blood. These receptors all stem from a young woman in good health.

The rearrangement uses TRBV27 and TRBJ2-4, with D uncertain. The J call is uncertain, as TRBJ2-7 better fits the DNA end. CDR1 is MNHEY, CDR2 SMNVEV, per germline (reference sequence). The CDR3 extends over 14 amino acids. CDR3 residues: CASTPGQSLYEQYF. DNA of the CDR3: TGTGCCAGCACCCCGGGTCAGAGCCTCTACGAGCAGTACTTC.

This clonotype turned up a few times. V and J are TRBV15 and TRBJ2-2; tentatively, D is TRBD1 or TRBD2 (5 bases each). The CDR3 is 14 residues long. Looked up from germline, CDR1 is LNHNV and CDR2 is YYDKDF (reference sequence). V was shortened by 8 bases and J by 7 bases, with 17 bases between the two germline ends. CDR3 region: CATSRGRTNGELFF. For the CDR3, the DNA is TGTGCCACCTCTCGGGGACGAACAAACGGGGAGCTGTTTTTT.

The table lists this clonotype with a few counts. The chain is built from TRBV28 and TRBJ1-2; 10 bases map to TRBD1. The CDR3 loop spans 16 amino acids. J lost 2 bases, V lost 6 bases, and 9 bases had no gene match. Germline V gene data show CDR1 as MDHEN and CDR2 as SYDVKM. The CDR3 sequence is CASRTPTGGWNYGYTF. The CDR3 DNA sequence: TGTGCCAGCAGAACACCGACAGGGGGCTGGAACTATGGCTACACCTTC.

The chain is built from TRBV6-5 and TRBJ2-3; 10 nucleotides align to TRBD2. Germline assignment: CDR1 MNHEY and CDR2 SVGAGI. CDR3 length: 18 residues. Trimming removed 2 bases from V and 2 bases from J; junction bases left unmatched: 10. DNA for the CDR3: TGTGCCAGCAGTTACACCTTTAGGACTAGCGGTCCCACAGATACGCAGTATTTT. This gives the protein CASSYTFRTSGPTDTQYF.

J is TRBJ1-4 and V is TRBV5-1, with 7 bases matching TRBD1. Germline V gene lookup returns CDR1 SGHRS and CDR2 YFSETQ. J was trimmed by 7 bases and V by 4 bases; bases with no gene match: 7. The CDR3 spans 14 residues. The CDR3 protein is CASSIRQGSEKLFF. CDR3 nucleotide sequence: TGCGCCAGCAGCATTCGACAGGGAAGTGAAAAACTGTTTTTT.

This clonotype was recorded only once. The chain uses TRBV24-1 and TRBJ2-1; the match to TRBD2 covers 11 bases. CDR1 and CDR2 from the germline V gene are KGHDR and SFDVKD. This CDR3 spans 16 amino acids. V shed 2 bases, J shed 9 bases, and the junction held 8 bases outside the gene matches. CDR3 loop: CATSDSGTSGFGEQFF. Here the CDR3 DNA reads TGTGCCACCAGTGATTCCGGGACTAGCGGATTCGGTGAGCAGTTCTTC.

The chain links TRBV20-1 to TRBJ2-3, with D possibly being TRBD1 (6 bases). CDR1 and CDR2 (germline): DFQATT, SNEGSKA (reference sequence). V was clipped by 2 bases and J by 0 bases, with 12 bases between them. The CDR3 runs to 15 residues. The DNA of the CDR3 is TGCAGTGCTAGAATACCAGGGGTGAGCACAGATACGCAGTATTTT. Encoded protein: CSARIPGVSTDTQYF.

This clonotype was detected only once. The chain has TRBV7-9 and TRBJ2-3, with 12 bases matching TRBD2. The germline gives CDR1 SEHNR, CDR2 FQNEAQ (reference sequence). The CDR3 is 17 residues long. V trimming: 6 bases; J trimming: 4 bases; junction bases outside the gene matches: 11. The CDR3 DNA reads TGTGCCAGCAGTTACCATAGGACTAGCGGGATCTCAGATACGCAGTATTTT. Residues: CASSYHRTSGISDTQYF. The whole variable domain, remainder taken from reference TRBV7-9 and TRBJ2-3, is DTGVSQNPRHKITKRGQNVTFRCDPISEHNRLYWYRQTLGQGPEFLTYFQNEAQLEKSRLLSDRFSAERPKGSFSTLEIQRTEQGDSAMYLCASSYHRTSGISDTQYFGPGTRLTVL.

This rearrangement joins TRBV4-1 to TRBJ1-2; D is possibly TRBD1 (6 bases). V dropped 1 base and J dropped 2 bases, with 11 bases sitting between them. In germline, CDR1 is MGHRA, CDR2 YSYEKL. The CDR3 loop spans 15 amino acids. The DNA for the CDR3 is TGCGCCAGCAGCCAAGCCGGACAGCTAAACTATGGCTACACCTTC. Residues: CASSQAGQLNYGYTF.

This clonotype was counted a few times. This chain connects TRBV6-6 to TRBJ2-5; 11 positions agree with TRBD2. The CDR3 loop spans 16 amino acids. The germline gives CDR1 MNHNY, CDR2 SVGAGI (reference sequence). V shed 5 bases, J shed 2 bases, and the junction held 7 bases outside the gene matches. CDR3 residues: CASSPRGLAVQETQYF. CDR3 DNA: TGTGCCAGCAGTCCCCGGGGACTAGCGGTACAAGAGACCCAGTACTTC.

In DNA form, the CDR3 reads TGTGCCAGCAGTGAACAGGGGACAGACGAGCAGTACTTC. Protein sequence: CASSEQGTDEQYF. The V gene is TRBV6-1, the J gene TRBJ2-7, with 7 bases matching TRBD1. CDR1 and CDR2 (germline): MNHNS, SASEGT. With 2 bases clipped from V and 5 bases from J, the junction kept 3 bases outside the gene matches. This CDR3 comprises 13 residues.

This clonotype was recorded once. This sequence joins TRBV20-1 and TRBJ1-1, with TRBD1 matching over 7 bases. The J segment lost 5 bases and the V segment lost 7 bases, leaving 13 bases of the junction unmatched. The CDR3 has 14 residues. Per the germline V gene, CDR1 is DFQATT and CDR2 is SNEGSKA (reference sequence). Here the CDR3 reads CSVGQQGIGTEAFF. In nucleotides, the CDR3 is TGCAGTGTGGGCCAACAGGGGATAGGGACTGAAGCTTTCTTT.

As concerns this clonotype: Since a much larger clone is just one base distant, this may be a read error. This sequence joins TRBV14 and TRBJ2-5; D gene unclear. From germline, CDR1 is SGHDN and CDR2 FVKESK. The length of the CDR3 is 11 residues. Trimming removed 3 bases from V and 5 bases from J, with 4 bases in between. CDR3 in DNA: TGTGCCAGCAGCCATGCGGAGACCCAGTACTTC. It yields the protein CASSHAETQYF.

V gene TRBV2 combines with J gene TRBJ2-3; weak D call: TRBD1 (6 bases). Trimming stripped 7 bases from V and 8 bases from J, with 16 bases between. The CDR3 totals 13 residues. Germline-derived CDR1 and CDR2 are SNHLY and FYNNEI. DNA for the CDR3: TGTGCCAGCAATAAGGGGGAAGGGGGTACGCAGTATTTT. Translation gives CASNKGEGGTQYF.

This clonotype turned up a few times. The chain's CDR3 is CASSESWSGGNNEQYF. The CDR3, as DNA: TGCGCCAGCAGTGAGTCCTGGTCAGGGGGCAACAATGAGCAGTACTTC. V usage is TRBV10-2 and J usage is TRBJ2-5; TRBD1 aligns across 8 bases. Germline V gives CDR1 WSHSY, CDR2 SAAADI. The ends lost 0 bases at V and 11 bases at J; junction bases unmatched: 14. The CDR3 spans 16 residues.

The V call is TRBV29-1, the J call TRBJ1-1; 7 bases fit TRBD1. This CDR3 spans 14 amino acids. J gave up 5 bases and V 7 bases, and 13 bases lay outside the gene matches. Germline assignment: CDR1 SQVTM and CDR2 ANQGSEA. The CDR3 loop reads CSATRTGGETEAFF. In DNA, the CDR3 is TGCAGCGCAACTAGGACAGGAGGTGAGACTGAAGCTTTCTTT.

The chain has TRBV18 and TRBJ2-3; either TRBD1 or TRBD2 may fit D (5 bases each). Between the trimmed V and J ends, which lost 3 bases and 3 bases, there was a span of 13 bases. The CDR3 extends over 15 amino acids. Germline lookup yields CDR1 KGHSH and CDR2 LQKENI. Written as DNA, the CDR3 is TGTGCCAGCTCACCGGTGAGGGGAAGTACAGATACGCAGTATTTT. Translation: CASSPVRGSTDTQYF.

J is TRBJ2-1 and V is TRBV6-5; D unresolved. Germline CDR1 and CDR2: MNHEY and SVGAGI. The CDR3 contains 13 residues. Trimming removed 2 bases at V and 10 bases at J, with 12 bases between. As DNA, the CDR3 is TGTGCCAGCAGTTACAGGGTGCACTACGAGCAGTTCTTC. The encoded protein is CASSYRVHYEQFF.

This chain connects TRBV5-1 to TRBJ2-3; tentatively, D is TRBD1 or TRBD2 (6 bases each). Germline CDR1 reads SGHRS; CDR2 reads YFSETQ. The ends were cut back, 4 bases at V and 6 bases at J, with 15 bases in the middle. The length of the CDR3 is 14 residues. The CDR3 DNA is TGCGCCAGCAGCCCTGGTTACGGGGGCGATACGCAGTATTTT. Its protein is CASSPGYGGDTQYF. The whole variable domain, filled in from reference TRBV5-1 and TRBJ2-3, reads KAGVTQTPRYLIKTRGQQVTLSCSPISGHRSVSWYQQTPGQGLQFLFEYFSETQRNKGNFPGRFSGRQFSNSRSEMNVSTLELGDSALYLCASSPGYGGDTQYFGPGTRLTVL.

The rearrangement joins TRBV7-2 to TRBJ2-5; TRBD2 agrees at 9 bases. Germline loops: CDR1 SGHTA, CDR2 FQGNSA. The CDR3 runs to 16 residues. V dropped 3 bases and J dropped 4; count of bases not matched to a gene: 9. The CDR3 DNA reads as TGTGCCAGCAGCTTGAGACGTAGCGGGAGAGGAGAGACCCAGTACTTC. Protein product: CASSLRRSGRGETQYF. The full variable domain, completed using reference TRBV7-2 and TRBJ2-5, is GAGVSQSPSNKVTEKGKDVELRCDPISGHTALYWYRQSLGQGLEFLIYFQGNSAPDKSGLPSDRFSAERTGGSVSTLTIQRTQQEDSAVYLCASSLRRSGRGETQYFGPGTRLLVL.

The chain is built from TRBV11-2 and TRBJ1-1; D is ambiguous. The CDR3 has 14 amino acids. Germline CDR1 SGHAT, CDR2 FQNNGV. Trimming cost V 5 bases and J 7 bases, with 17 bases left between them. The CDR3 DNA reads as TGTGCCAGCAGCCCTTACCAGCCTCCCAATGAAGCTTTCTTT. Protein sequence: CASSPYQPPNEAFF.

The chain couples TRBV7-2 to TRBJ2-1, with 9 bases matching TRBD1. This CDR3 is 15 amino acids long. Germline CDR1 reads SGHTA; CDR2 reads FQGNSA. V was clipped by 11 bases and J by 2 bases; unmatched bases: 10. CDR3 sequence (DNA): TGTGCCGGCACCTCCCGGACAGGGGCCTACAATGAGCAGTTCTTC. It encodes CAGTSRTGAYNEQFF.

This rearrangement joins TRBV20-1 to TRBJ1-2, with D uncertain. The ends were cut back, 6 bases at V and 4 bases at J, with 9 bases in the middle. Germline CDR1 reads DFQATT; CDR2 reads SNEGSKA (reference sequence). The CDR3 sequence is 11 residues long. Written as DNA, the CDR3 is TGCAGTGCCATCGAGGGCTATGGCTACACCTTC. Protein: CSAIEGYGYTF.

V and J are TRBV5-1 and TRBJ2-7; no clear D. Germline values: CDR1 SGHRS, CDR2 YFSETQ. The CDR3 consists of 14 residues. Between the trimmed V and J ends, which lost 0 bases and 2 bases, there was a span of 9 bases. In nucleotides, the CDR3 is TGCGCCAGCAGCTTGGGTGAGGTAACCTACGAGCAGTACTTC. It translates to CASSLGEVTYEQYF. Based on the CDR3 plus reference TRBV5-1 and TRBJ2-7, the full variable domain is KAGVTQTPRYLIKTRGQQVTLSCSPISGHRSVSWYQQTPGQGLQFLFEYFSETQRNKGNFPGRFSGRQFSNSRSEMNVSTLELGDSALYLCASSLGEVTYEQYFGPGTRLTVT.

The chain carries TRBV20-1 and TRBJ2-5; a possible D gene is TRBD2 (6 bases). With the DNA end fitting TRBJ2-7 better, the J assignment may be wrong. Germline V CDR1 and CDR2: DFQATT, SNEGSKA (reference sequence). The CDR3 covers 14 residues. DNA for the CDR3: TGCAGTGCTAGGAGGTCGGGACTCACCTACGAGCAGTACTTC. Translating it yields CSARRSGLTYEQYF.

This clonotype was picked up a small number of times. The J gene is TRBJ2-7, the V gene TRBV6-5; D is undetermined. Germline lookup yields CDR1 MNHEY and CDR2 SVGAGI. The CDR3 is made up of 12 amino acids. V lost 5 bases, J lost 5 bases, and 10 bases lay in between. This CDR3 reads CASSTGGHEQYF. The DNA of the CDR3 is TGTGCCAGCAGTACCGGTGGCCACGAGCAGTACTTC.

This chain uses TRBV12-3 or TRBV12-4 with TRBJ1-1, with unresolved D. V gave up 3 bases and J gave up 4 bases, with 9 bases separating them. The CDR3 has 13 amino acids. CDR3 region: CASSFLSGTEAFF. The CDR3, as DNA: TGTGCCAGCAGTTTCTTAAGTGGCACTGAAGCTTTCTTT.

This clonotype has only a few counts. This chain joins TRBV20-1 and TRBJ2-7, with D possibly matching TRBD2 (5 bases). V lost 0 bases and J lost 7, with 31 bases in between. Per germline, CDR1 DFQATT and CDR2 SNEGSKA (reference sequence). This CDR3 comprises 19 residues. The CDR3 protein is CSARDSLLSVTTPLREQYF. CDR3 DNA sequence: TGCAGTGCTAGAGATTCGTTACTTAGCGTCACAACTCCTTTACGAGAGCAGTACTTC.

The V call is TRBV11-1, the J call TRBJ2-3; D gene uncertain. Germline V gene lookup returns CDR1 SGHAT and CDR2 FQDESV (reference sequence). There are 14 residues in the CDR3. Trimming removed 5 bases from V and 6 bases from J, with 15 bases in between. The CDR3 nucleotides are TGTGCCAGCAGCCCTCGGCTTTTTGGCGATACGCAGTATTTT. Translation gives CASSPRLFGDTQYF.

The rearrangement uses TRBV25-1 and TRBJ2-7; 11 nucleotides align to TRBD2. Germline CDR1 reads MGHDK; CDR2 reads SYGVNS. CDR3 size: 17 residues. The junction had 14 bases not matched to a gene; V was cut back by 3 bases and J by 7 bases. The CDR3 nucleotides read TGTGCCAGCAGTGAGGTAGCGGGAGGGAGCTCCTACAATGAGCAGTACTTC. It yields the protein CASSEVAGGSSYNEQYF.

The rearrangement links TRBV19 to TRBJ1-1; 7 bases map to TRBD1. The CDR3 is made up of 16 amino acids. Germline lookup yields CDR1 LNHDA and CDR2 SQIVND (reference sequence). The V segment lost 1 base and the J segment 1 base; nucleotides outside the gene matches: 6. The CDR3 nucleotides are TGTGCCAGTAGTATAGGAGGCAACAGGGGGAACACTGAAGCTTTCTTT. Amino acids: CASSIGGNRGNTEAFF.